The TCR beta chain under discussion was sequenced for a study of T cell clonality in common variable immunodeficiency. Findings and limits, study-wide: Reportedly, TCR beta sequences from common variable immunodeficiency showed fewer deletions and N-nucleotide insertions.

This clone occurred a few times. The antigen remains undetermined. The CDR3 extends 3 residues past the end of the read, so its final part is completed from the germline J gene. TCRdb's table, derived via immunoSEQ multiplex PCR, lists solely in-frame clones and lacks some. The sample contains approximately 35,000 clones, none occurring once; roughly 6.1% lies in the top ten. Each donor provided roughly 5 to 8 ml of heparinized whole blood. Germline-derived CDR1 and CDR2 are SGHAT and FQNNGV. CDR3 length: 13 amino acids. The chain carries TRBV11-2 and TRBJ1-1; D ambiguous. The sequence derives from a human donor with common variable immunodeficiency. The sample taken for sequencing was peripheral blood mononuclear cells. The CDR3 sequence is CASSLEVQREAFF. The CDR3 bases that were read are TGTGCCAGCAGCTTAGAAGTCCAGAGGGAA.